The 17 T cell receptor beta chains presented below share a single source sample, sequenced in a study of blood T cells in healthy people across ages (dated by TCRdb to the mid-2010s). The method behind the library was 5' RACE. The run used an Illumina HiSeq 2500. A second PCR of roughly 7 to 11 cycles was run with a J-beta primer mix and a sample-barcoded 5' primer. Starting from the raw public reads, TCRdb applied fastp trimming at Q25, assembled clones with MiXCR and retained in-frame beta chains. Rows are combined by CDR3 protein, so each entry shows the most common genes and DNA. Present in this sample are fewer than 750,000 distinct CDR3 sequences, around 50% of which were seen just once. Together, the top ten hold less than 15% of the sample. Sequencing was performed on blood. Receptor source: a woman of 80 years or more in good health.

The chain links TRBV20-1 to TRBJ2-1; D is possibly TRBD2 (5 bases). The CDR3 loop spans 12 amino acids. Trimming left V 5 bases short and J 10 bases short, with 15 bases between. Germline CDR1 is DFQATT and CDR2 is SNEGSKA (reference sequence). The chain's CDR3 is CSAPLGFLEQFF. The CDR3 nucleotides read TGCAGTGCTCCACTAGGGTTTCTAGAGCAGTTCTTC.

With respect to this clonotype: Being one base from a much bigger clone, this may be a read error. The J gene is TRBJ2-1, the V gene TRBV24-1; D gene uncertain. The CDR3 spans 12 residues. Germline V gene lookup returns CDR1 KGHDR and CDR2 SFDVKD. The CDR3 DNA reads TGTGCCACCAGTTACTCTTCCGATGAGCGGTTCTTC. It translates to CATSYSSDERFF.

This clonotype was counted at least ten times. The V call is TRBV10-3, the J call TRBJ2-3; unclear D gene. The germline V gene has CDR1 ENHRY and CDR2 SYGVKD. The CDR3 is 14 residues long. Trimming removed 2 bases from V and 5 bases from J, with 11 bases in between. The CDR3 reads CAISEPTSEDTQYF. The CDR3 nucleotides read TGTGCCATCAGTGAGCCGACGAGTGAAGATACGCAGTATTTT.

The DNA of the CDR3 is TGTGCCAGCAGCGAAGGTCGGGGGGGAAACACCGGGGAGCTGTTTTTT. Its translation: CASSEGRGGNTGELFF. The rearrangement links TRBV12-3 or TRBV12-4 to TRBJ2-2, with TRBD2 matching 8 bases. With V trimmed by 6 bases and J by 2 bases, 8 bases remained unmatched. The CDR3 extends over 16 amino acids.

The genes are TRBV5-1 and TRBJ2-5; D possibly corresponds to TRBD1 (5 bases). Trimming left V 6 bases short and J 5 bases short, with 8 bases between. CDR3 length: 11 amino acids. Germline CDR1 and CDR2: SGHRS and YFSETQ. CDR3 sequence reads: CASTGHETQYF. The DNA of the CDR3 is TGCGCCAGCACAGGGCATGAGACCCAGTACTTC.

This clonotype was observed a handful of times. This chain connects TRBV12-3 or TRBV12-4 to TRBJ2-3; D gene unclear. The CDR3 extends over 13 amino acids. V was trimmed by 6 bases and J by 4 bases, leaving 11 bases between them. This CDR3 reads CASRPAPADTQYF. CDR3 sequence (DNA): TGTGCCAGCAGACCTGCCCCTGCAGATACGCAGTATTTT.

Notes on this clonotype: This may be a read error, as it is one base from a much larger clone. The chain links TRBV6-5 to TRBJ2-3; TRBD2 matches at 8 bases. The CDR3 is 18 residues long. Germline V gene lookup returns CDR1 MNHEY and CDR2 SVGAGI. The trim removed 4 bases at V and 3 bases at J, leaving 15 bases unmatched. CDR3 residues: CASSLTSESVSGTDTQYF. The CDR3 DNA sequence: TGTGCCAGCAGTTTGACTAGCGAGAGTGTATCTGGGACAGATACGCAGTATTTT.

V usage is TRBV10-3 and J usage is TRBJ2-5; 8 bases agree with TRBD2. Germline CDR1 reads ENHRY; CDR2 reads SYGVKD. The ends lost 11 bases at V and 4 bases at J; junction bases unmatched: 6. The CDR3 covers 12 residues. CDR3 amino acids: CAVAGGVETQYF. CDR3 in DNA: TGTGCCGTCGCGGGAGGAGTAGAGACCCAGTACTTC.

V usage is TRBV28 and J usage is TRBJ1-4, with D possibly matching TRBD1 (5 bases). This CDR3 is 14 amino acids long. Germline CDR1 and CDR2: MDHEN and SYDVKM. Trimming took off 6 bases at V and 4 bases at J, with 12 bases between the two ends. The CDR3 spells CASSPGGVNEKLFF. Here the CDR3 DNA reads TGTGCCAGCAGCCCGGGAGGGGTTAATGAAAAACTGTTTTTT.

The chain uses TRBV27 and TRBJ1-1; 9 bases are shared with TRBD1. The V and J ends lost 5 bases and 7 bases, in that order; junction bases with no gene match: 5. Germline loops: CDR1 MNHEY, CDR2 SMNVEV (reference sequence). CDR3 size: 13 residues. The CDR3 spells CASSGQGRVEAFF. CDR3 nucleotide sequence: TGTGCCAGCAGTGGACAGGGGCGGGTTGAAGCTTTCTTT.

This sequence joins TRBV29-1 and TRBJ2-7; 10 bases are a match to TRBD2. Germline CDR1 and CDR2: SQVTM and ANQGSEA. Unmatched junction bases numbered 8, after V lost 4 bases and J lost 2 bases. The CDR3 has 15 residues. The CDR3 protein is CSVVLAGVPTYEQYF. The CDR3, as DNA: TGCAGCGTTGTCCTAGCGGGAGTACCGACCTACGAGCAGTACTTC.

Concerning this clonotype: This may stem from a read error, because a much larger clone lies one nucleotide away. The chain carries TRBV7-9 and TRBJ2-3; the D call may be TRBD1 or TRBD2 (5 bases each). This CDR3 is built from 17 residues. V lost 5 bases to trimming and J lost 3 bases, with 21 bases between them. Germline CDR1 SEHNR, CDR2 FQNEAQ (reference sequence). This CDR3 is CASSITKPGRGTDTQYF. CDR3 DNA sequence: TGTGCCAGCAGCATTACAAAACCGGGACGGGGAACAGATACGCAGTATTTT.

The rearrangement uses TRBV6-5 and TRBJ2-3; 7 nucleotides line up with TRBD1. The junction had 6 bases not matched to a gene; V was cut back by 3 bases and J by 6 bases. From germline, CDR1 is MNHEY and CDR2 SVGAGI. CDR3 length: 14 residues. The CDR3 coding sequence is TGTGCCAGCAGTTATAGAGGGGGCTATGATACGCAGTATTTT. Amino acids: CASSYRGGYDTQYF.

The V call is TRBV29-1, the J call TRBJ2-5; 7 positions match TRBD1. CDR1 SQVTM and CDR2 ANQGSEA come from the germline V gene. J was trimmed by 11 bases and V by 4 bases; bases with no gene match: 13. CDR3 size: 13 residues. The CDR3 loop is CSVGATGVGEQYF. The CDR3 region has the DNA TGCAGCGTTGGGGCTACAGGGGTAGGAGAGCAGTACTTC.

In this sample, this clonotype turned up many times. CDR3 region: CSARQAATYEQYF. As DNA, the CDR3 is TGCAGTGCTAGACAGGCGGCGACCTACGAGCAGTACTTC. The rearrangement links TRBV20-1 to TRBJ2-7; D call uncertain. CDR1 and CDR2 (germline): DFQATT, SNEGSKA (reference sequence). The CDR3 contains 13 residues. Trimming removed 2 bases at V and 2 bases at J, with 10 bases between.

This clonotype was seen more than once but under ten times. The rearrangement joins TRBV28 to TRBJ2-1; 8 nucleotides agree with TRBD2. The germline gives CDR1 MDHEN, CDR2 SYDVKM. This CDR3 has 12 amino acids. Trimming at V came to 8 bases and at J to 9 bases, leaving 6 bases not matched to a gene. CDR3 loop: CASGAGVPEQFF. The CDR3 region has the DNA TGTGCCAGCGGAGCGGGAGTCCCTGAGCAGTTCTTC.

Concerning this clonotype: A much larger clone lies one base from this, so it may be a read error. The CDR3 protein is CAWSPKETQFF. As DNA, the CDR3 is TGTGCCTGGAGCCCCAAAGAGACCCAGTTCTTC. The chain links TRBV30 to TRBJ2-1, with no clear D. From germline, CDR1 is GTSNPN and CDR2 SVGIG (reference sequence). The CDR3 extends over 11 amino acids. Trimming shortened V by 3 bases and J by 13 bases, and 13 bases separated the two germline ends.